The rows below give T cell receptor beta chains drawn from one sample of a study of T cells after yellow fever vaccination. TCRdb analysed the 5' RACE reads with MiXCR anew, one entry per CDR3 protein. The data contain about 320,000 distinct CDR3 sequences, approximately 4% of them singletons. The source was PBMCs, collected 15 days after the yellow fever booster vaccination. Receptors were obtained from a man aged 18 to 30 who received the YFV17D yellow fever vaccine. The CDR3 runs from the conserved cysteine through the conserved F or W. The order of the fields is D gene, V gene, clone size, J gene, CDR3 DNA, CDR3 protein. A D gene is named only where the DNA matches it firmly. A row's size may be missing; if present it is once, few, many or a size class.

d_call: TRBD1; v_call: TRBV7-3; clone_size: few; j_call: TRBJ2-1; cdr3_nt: TGTGCCAGCAGCTCGTCCCGGACAGGGGGTCTCGACTTC; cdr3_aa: CASSSSRTGGLDF
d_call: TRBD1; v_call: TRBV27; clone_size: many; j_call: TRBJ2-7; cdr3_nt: TGTGCCCGGCAAGGGGGCGAAGTTACCTACGAGCAGTACTTC; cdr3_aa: CARQGGEVTYEQYF
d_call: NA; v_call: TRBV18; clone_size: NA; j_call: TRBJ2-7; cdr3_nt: TGTGCCAGCTCACCGACAGGCGCCACCTACGAGCAGTACTTC; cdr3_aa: CASSPTGATYEQYF
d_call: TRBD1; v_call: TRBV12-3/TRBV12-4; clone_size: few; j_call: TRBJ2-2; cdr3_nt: TGTGCCAGCAAAAATACAGGGGAGAAAGGGAGCACCGGGGAGCTGTTTTTT; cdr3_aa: CASKNTGEKGSTGELFF
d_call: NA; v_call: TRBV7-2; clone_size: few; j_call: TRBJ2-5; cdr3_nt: TGTGCCAGCAGCTTAGTCCGTCCGGCTAGCCGGCAAGAGACCCAGTACTTC; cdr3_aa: CASSLVRPASRQETQYF
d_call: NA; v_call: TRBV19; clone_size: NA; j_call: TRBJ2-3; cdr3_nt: TGTGCCAGTAGTTACTGGGGTTTAGATACGCAGTATTTT; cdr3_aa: CASSYWGLDTQYF
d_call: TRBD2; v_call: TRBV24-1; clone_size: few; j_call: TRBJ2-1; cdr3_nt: TGTGCCACCAGTGATTTAGGTAGCGGGGGCCGTTCCTACAATGAGCAGTTCTTC; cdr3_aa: CATSDLGSGGRSYNEQFF
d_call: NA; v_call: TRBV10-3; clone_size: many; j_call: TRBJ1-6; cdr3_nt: TGTGCCATCAGTGAGTCCATACGGAAGAATTCACCCCTCCACTTT; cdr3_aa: CAISESIRKNSPLHF
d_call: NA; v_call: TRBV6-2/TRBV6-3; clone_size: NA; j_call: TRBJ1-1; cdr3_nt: TGTGCCAGCAGTTACCGGGACGATCGGGAGTCCACTGAAGCTTTCTTT; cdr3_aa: CASSYRDDRESTEAFF
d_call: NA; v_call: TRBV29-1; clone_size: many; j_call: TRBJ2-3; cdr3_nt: TGCAGCGTTGAAGAAGGGAACACAGATACGCAGTATTTT; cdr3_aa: CSVEEGNTDTQYF
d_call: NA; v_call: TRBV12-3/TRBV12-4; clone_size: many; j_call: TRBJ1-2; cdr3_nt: TGTGCCAGCAGTTTAGAGGGAGCCAGGGGCTACACCTTC; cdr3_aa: CASSLEGARGYTF
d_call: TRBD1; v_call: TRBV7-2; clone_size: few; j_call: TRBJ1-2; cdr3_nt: TGTGCCAGCAGCTTTTACAGGGGAGGAAGATATGGCTACACCTTC; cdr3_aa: CASSFYRGGRYGYTF
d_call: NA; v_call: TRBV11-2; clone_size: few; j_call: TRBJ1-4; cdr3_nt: TGTGCCAGCAGGGGAACTAATGAAAAACTGTTTTTT; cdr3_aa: CASRGTNEKLFF
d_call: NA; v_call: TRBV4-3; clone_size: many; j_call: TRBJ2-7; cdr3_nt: TGCGCCAGCAGCCAAGATTGGGGACGCTACGAGCAGTACTTC; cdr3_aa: CASSQDWGRYEQYF
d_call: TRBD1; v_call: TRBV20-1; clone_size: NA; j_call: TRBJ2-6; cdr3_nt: TGCAGTGCTTTGACAGGGGGACCTGGGGCCAACGTCCTGACTTTC; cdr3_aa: CSALTGGPGANVLTF
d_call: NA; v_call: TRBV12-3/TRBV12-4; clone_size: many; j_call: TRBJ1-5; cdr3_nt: TGTGCCAGCAGTTTTTCCGGGCAGCCCCAGCATTTT; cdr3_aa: CASSFSGQPQHF
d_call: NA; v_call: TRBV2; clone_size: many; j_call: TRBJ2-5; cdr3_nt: TGTGCCAGCAGACTGGTCCCAGAGACCCAGTACTTC; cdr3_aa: CASRLVPETQYF
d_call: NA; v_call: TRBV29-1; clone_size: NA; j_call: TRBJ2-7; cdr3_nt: TGCAGCGTTGCTGGAGGGACCTCCTACGAGCAGTACTTC; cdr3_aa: CSVAGGTSYEQYF
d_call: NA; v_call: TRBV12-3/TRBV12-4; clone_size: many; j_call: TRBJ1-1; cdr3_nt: TGTGCCAGCAGCTCCGCTACAGATAACACTGAAGCTTTCTTT; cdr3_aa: CASSSATDNTEAFF
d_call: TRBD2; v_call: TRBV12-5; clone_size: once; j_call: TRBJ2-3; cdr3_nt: TGTGCTAGTGGTTTGGGACTAGCGGAAAAGGATACGCAGTATTTT; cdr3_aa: CASGLGLAEKDTQYF
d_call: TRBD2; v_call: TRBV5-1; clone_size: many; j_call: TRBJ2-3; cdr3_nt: TGCGCCAGCAGCTTGGATCCACTAGCGGGGGGCACAGATACGCAGTATTTT; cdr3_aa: CASSLDPLAGGTDTQYF
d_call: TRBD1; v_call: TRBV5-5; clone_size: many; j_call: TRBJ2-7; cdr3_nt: TGTGCCAGCAGCTGGGCCGGGACAGGGTCCTACGAGCAGTACTTC; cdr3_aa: CASSWAGTGSYEQYF
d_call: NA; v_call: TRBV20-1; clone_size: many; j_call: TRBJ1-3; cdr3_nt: TGCAGTGCTCCAAGAGGAGGATCTGGAAACACCATATATTTT; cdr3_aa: CSAPRGGSGNTIYF
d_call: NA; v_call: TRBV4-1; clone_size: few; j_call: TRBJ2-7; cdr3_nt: TGCGCCAGCAGCGCTCCGGACACGGCCTACGAGCAGTACTTC; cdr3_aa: CASSAPDTAYEQYF
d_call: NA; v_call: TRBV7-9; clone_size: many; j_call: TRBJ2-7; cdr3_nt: TGTGCCAGCAGCGACGCCTACGAGCAGTACTTC; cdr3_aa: CASSDAYEQYF
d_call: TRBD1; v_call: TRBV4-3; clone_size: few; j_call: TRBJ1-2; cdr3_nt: TGCGCCAGCAGCCATGCCAGGGGGAACTATGGCTACACCTTC; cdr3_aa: CASSHARGNYGYTF
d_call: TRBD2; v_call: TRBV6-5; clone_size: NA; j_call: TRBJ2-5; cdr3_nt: TGTGCCAGCAGTAGGGGCGTAGCGGGGGGACAGATAGAGACCCAGTACTTC; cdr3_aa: CASSRGVAGGQIETQYF
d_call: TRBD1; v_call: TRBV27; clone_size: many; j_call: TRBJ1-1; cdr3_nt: TGTGCCAGCAGTTTAACCCTGACAGGGATCACTGAAGCTTTCTTT; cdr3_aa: CASSLTLTGITEAFF
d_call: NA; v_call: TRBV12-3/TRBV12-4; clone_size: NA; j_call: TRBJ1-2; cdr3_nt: TGTGCCAGCAGTCACCGGGACACCACGTTGGGCTACACCTTC; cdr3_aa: CASSHRDTTLGYTF
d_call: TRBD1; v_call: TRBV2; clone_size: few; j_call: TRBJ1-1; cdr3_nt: TGTGCCAGCAGTGAAGTTCGAGGACAGGGCCCTGAAGCTTTCTTT; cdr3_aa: CASSEVRGQGPEAFF
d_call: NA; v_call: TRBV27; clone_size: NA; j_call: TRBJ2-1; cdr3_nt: TGTGCCAGCAGTTTCCCGGGACCGAGCAATGAGCAGTTCTTC; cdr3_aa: CASSFPGPSNEQFF
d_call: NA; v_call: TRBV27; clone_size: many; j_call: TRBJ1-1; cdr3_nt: TGTGCCAGCAGTTTACAGGGTATTACTGAAGCTTTCTTT; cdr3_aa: CASSLQGITEAFF
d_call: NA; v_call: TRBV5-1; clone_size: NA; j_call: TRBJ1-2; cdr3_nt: TGCGCCAGCAGCTTGGGGTCATCCGTGCAGGCGGCCCGGGGCTACACCTTC; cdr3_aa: CASSLGSSVQAARGYTF
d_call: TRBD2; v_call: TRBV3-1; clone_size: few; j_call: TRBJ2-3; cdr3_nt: TGTGCCAGCAGCCATTCGACTAGCGGGGGGGCCGCAGATACGCAGTATTTT; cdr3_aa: CASSHSTSGGAADTQYF
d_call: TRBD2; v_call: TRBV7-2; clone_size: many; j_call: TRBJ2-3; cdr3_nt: TGTGCCAGCAGCAAGAGACTAGCGGGGGGGTCAATAGATACGCAGTATTTT; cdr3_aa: CASSKRLAGGSIDTQYF
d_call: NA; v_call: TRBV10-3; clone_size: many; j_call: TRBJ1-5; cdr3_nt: TGTGCCATCAGGGAGCCCAATCAGCCCCAGCATTTT; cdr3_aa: CAIREPNQPQHF
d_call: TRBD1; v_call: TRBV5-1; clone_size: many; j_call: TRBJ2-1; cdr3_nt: TGCGCCAGCAGCTTCACCGGGACAGAGGTTAATGAGCAGTTCTTC; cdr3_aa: CASSFTGTEVNEQFF
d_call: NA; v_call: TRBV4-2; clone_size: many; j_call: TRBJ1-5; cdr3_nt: TGTGCCAGCAGCCAAGAGACTGGGGTACAGCCCCAGCATTTT; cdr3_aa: CASSQETGVQPQHF
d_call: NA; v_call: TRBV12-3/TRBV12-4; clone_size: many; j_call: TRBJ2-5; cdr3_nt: TGTGCCAGCAGTTTAAGCCAGAGGGAGACCCAGTACTTC; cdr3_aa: CASSLSQRETQYF
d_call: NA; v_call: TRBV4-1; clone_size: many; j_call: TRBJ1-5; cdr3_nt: TGCGCCAGCAGTCAGAGAGCGGGGGAAAGCAATCAGCCCCAGCATTTT; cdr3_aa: CASSQRAGESNQPQHF
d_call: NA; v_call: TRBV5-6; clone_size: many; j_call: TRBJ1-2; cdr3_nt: TGTGCCAGCAGCTTGAAGGGACCCTTGGGCTACACCTTC; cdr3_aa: CASSLKGPLGYTF
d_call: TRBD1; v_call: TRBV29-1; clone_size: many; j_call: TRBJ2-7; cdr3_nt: TGCAGCGTGGGACAGGGGCCGGCGTCCGACGAGCAGTACTTC; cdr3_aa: CSVGQGPASDEQYF
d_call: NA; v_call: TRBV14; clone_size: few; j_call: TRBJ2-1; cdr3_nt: TGTGCCAGCAGCCGAACAGGGATTGAGCAGTTCTTC; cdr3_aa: CASSRTGIEQFF
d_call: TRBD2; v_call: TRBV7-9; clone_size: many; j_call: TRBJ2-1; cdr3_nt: TGTGCCAGCAGCTCTAGCGGGGGGGCCAATGAGCAGTTCTTC; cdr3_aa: CASSSSGGANEQFF
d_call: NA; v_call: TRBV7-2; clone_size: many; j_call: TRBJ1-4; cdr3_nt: TGTGCCAGCAGCTTAGCCCGCAGGTCCGCGGCAACTAATGAAAAACTGTTTTTT; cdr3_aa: CASSLARRSAATNEKLFF
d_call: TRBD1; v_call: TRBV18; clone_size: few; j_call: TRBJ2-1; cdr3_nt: TGTGCCAGCTCACCACAGACAGGGGGCTTGGAGCAGTTCTTC; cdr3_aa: CASSPQTGGLEQFF
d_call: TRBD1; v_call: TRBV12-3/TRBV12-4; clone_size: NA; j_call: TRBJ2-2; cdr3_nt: TGTGCCAGCAGTTTAGCAACATCGTCCCGGGACAGGGGGCTGGGAACCGGGGAGCTGTTTTTT; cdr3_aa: CASSLATSSRDRGLGTGELFF
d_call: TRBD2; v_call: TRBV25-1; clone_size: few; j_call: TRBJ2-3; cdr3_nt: TGTGCCAGCAGTGGCGTTAGCGGGGGGTGGGCTACGCAGTATTTT; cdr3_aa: CASSGVSGGWATQYF
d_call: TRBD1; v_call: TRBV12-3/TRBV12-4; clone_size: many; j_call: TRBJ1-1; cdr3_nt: TGTGCCGTAGACAGGGGGAACACTGAAGCTTTCTTT; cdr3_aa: CAVDRGNTEAFF
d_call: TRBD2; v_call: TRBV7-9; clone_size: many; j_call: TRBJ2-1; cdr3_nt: TGTGCCAGCAGCCCCACGGGGGGGCCGAACAATGAGCAGTTCTTC; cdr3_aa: CASSPTGGPNNEQFF
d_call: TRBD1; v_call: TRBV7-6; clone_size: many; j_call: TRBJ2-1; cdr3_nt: TGTGCCAGCAGCTTAGCTGCGGGACAGGGAGATGGTGAGCAGTTCTTC; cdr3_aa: CASSLAAGQGDGEQFF
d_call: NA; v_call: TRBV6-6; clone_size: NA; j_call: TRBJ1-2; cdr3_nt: TGTGCCAGCACCCAGGCAGGGAATGGCTACACCTTC; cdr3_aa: CASTQAGNGYTF
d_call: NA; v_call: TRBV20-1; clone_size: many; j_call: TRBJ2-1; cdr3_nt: TGCAGTGCCGTGAGGGGGGGGCCGTACAATGAGCAGTTCTTC; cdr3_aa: CSAVRGGPYNEQFF